This record looks at one T cell receptor beta chain sequence and its context. What antigen it recognizes has not been identified. Per-base qualities were not stored, and no clone one base away is much larger. TCRbeta CDR3 regions were amplified from genomic DNA using the immunoSEQ Assay, a bias-controlled multiplex PCR. On the authors' methods: Nucleated cell counts per sample were estimated from amplification of reference gene primers within the assay. To quantify the absolute abundance of each unique TCRbeta CDR3 rearrangement, sequence reads were collapsed and filtered. Productive Simpson clonality was computed per sample as the square root of Simpson's diversity index over productive rearrangements. TCRdb re-hosts the immuneACCESS table, in-frame sequences only. Its copies lack some clones; in the studies checked, an unresolved V gene accounts for under half of them, and the cause for the rest is not known. V and J calls and clone size follow that table, whereas D and trimming were derived from the DNA. For this sample there are fewer than 200,000 clones; approximately 79% appear just once. Roughly 28% of the sample goes to the ten largest clones.

The record originates from a study of blood T cell repertoires in COVID-19 (dated by TCRdb to 2018 to 2020). About the investigation overall: Samples covering the acute and convalescent phases of COVID-19 were provided by collaborators in the United States, Italy and Spain. The prospective study material was composed of cDNA or gDNA derived from T cells, B-cell-depleted T cells, or PBMCs. The dataset comprised deeply sampled blood TCRbeta repertoires from subjects exposed to, actively infected with, or recovered from COVID-19. The repertoires were released in a freely available public database intended as a resource for research on the immune response to SARS-CoV-2. Samples came from the ongoing ImmuneRACE study (first 160 participants) plus 1,254 subjects from 6 global collaborators. A de-identified subject ID, COVID-19 status, age in years and sex were almost always included in the sample metadata. Where available, HLA class I and class II types were obtained from metadata supplied by the sample provider rather than from assay-based typing.

The collaborating institutions used their own protocols to collect whole blood in K2EDTA tubes. For TCRbeta analysis, collaborator samples were shipped as frozen whole blood, as isolated PBMCs, or as DNA extracted from either sample type. What the research found in general, with its limitations: Clinical and demographic metadata were provided uncurated, with the amount varying by source and participant.

Sequencing input: peripheral blood. The source of this sequence is a woman between 65 and 79 years old with acute or convalescent COVID-19.

The DNA sequence is given as TGCAGCGTTACAGACAGCCGGAATGAAAAACTGTTTTTT. It is translated as CSVTDSRNEKLFF. The chain joins TRBV29-1 to TRBJ1-4; the best D guess is TRBD1, with 5 bases matching. According to the germline V gene, CDR1 reads SQVTM and CDR2 reads ANQGSEA. The CDR3 holds 13 amino acids from the cysteine to the phenylalanine. CDR3 DNA is the only sequence kept; it has 39 bases, read in frame from the first base. V gives up 5 bases and J gives up 5 bases, and the segment between their germline ends measures 12 bases.